A selection of T cell receptor beta chains follows, all from one sample in a study of early T cells in non-severe SARS-CoV-2 infection. Using its own MiXCR run on the 5' RACE reads, TCRdb lists one record per CDR3 protein. The sample has 20,000 to 25,000 distinct CDR3 sequences, roughly 4% seen once; the top ten hold around 20%. Sequencing was done on a sample of whole blood. All receptors come from an adult who was a healthcare worker with PCR-confirmed SARS-CoV-2 infection or an uninfected control (not recorded which). Each CDR3 is given with its conserved first and last residue. D genes are given only for firm matches. Some rows have no size entry. The others give once, few or many, or a class for an expanded clone.

v_call,j_call,d_call,clone_size,cdr3_nt,cdr3_aa
TRBV19,TRBJ2-1,TRBD2,many,TGTGCCAGTAGTCCAGGACTAGCGGGAGTGGTCGATGAGCAGTTCTTC,CASSPGLAGVVDEQFF
TRBV27,TRBJ2-7,TRBD2,-,TGTGCCAGCAGTTTACTAGCGGGCACCTACGAGCAGTACTTC,CASSLLAGTYEQYF
TRBV6-6,TRBJ2-7,TRBD1,few,TGTGCCAGCAGTTACTCGACGGCCGGGACAGGGTACCACGAGCAGTACTTC,CASSYSTAGTGYHEQYF
TRBV5-1,TRBJ2-1,TRBD2,medium-sized,TGCGCCAGCAGCTTGGATGCGGGAGGTAATGAGCAGTTCTTC,CASSLDAGGNEQFF
TRBV28,TRBJ2-5,-,-,TGTGCCAGCAGGCCCACCGGGGCTGGGGAGACCCAGTACTTC,CASRPTGAGETQYF
TRBV7-6,TRBJ2-4,TRBD1,many,TGTGCCAGCAGCTTAATACCGGGACAGGGAGATGGACTGATCTACTTC,CASSLIPGQGDGLIYF
TRBV27,TRBJ2-7,TRBD1,many,TGTGCCAGCAGACCACAGGGGCCGTACGAGCAGTACTTC,CASRPQGPYEQYF
TRBV20-1,TRBJ2-5,-,-,TGCAGTGCTAGAGGGGCAGGGGCTAAACAAGAGACCCAGTACTTC,CSARGAGAKQETQYF
TRBV20-1,TRBJ2-5,TRBD2,-,TGCAGTGCATTCAGAGCGGGAAACCAAGAGACCCAGTACTTC,CSAFRAGNQETQYF
TRBV6-2/TRBV6-3,TRBJ1-5,-,many,TGTGCCATCCGCCCAGGTGGGGGTTGGGGCAATCAGCCCCAGCATTTT,CAIRPGGGWGNQPQHF
TRBV30,TRBJ2-3,-,many,TGTGCCTGGAGTTCCGGAGGAGGGACAGATACGCAGTATTTT,CAWSSGGGTDTQYF
TRBV12-3/TRBV12-4,TRBJ2-5,-,-,TGTGCCAGCAGTTTAAAGCCCCAAGAGACCCAGTACTTC,CASSLKPQETQYF
TRBV7-3,TRBJ2-1,-,-,TGTGCCAGCAGCTTATCGAAAGTAATAGAAGAGCAGTTCTTC,CASSLSKVIEEQFF
TRBV12-3/TRBV12-4,TRBJ2-6,-,many,TGTGCCAGCACCCGACAGGTGGCGGTCTCTGGGGCCAACGTCCTGACTTTC,CASTRQVAVSGANVLTF
TRBV24-1,TRBJ2-1,TRBD1,many,TGTGCCACCAGTGATTCCCCGGTGACAGGGGGCAATGAGCAGTTCTTC,CATSDSPVTGGNEQFF